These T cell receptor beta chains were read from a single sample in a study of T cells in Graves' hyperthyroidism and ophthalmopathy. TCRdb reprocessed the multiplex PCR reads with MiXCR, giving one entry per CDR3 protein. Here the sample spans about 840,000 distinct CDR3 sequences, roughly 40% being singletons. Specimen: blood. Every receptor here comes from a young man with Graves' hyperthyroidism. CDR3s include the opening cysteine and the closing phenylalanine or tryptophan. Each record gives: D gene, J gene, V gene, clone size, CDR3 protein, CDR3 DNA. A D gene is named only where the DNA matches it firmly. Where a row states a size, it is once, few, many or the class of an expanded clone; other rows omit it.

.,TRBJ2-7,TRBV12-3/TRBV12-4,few,CASSEGPSSYEQYF,TGTGCCAGCAGTGAGGGCCCTAGCTCCTACGAGCAGTACTTC
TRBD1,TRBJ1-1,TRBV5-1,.,CASSLGQGASATEAFF,TGCGCCAGCAGCTTGGGGCAGGGGGCATCGGCCACTGAAGCTTTCTTT
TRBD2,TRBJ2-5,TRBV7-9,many,CASSDSGGRETQYF,TGTGCCAGCAGCGACAGCGGGGGTAGGGAGACCCAGTACTTC
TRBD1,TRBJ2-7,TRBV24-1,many,CATSDLLGQPYEQYF,TGTGCCACCAGTGATTTACTGGGACAGCCCTACGAGCAGTACTTC
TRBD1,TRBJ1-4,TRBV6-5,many,CASSYRTGGMKLFF,TGTGCCAGCAGTTACAGGACAGGGGGCATGAAACTGTTTTTT
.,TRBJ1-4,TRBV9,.,CASSVAQGTLFF,TGTGCCAGCAGCGTAGCCCAGGGGACACTGTTTTTT
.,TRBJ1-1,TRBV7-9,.,CASSPGTSSAEAFF,TGTGCCAGCAGCCCAGGGACATCCTCCGCTGAAGCTTTCTTT
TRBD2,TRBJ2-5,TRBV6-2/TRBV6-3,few,CASSYAGGRQETQYF,TGTGCCAGCAGTTACGCGGGCGGGAGGCAAGAGACCCAGTACTTC
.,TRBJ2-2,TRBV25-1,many,CASSSGAHGELFF,TGTGCCAGCAGTTCCGGAGCGCACGGGGAGCTGTTTTTT
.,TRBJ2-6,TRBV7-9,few,CASSRGYSGANVLTF,TGTGCCAGCAGCCGGGGGTACTCTGGGGCCAACGTCCTGACTTTC
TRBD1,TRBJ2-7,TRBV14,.,CVSSRTGYEQYF,TGTGTCAGCAGCCGGACAGGCTACGAGCAGTACTTC
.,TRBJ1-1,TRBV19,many,CASSIFEGPEAFF,TGTGCCAGTAGTATATTTGAGGGCCCTGAAGCTTTCTTT
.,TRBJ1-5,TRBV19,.,CASARLVPNQPQHF,TGTGCCAGTGCTAGACTCGTACCCAATCAGCCCCAGCATTTT
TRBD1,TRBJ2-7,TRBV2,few,CASSLLGPGQGSYEQYF,TGTGCCAGCAGTCTCCTCGGACCGGGACAGGGGTCCTACGAGCAGTACTTC